Only a few counts were recorded for the clone carrying this T cell receptor (beta chain). The source of the sample is a study of regulatory T cells in long-lasting Graves disease. Study as a whole: Patients newly diagnosed with Graves' had been on antithyroid drugs for under 3 months.

The TCR beta library used iRepertoire HTBI primers with Arm-PCR amplification of CDR3. TCRdb ran MiXCR on the multiplex PCR reads and lists one entry per CDR3 protein. The data show 350,000 to 550,000 distinct CDR3 sequences, about a sixth seen once. The time point: newly diagnosed GD, antithyroid drugs for less than 3 months. The TCR library was prepared using RNA isolated from PBMCs. Each patient gave around 8.1 milliliters of EDTA-anticoagulated peripheral blood. Per germline, CDR1 SQVTM and CDR2 ANQGSEA. The CDR3 spans 13 residues. V was cut by 7 bases and J by 3 bases, with 12 bases left in between. The data were also submitted as part of a second study, on T cells in Graves' hyperthyroidism and ophthalmopathy.

The rearrangement joins TRBV29-1 to TRBJ2-2; D may be TRBD2 (6 bases). Sequences were derived from peripheral blood mononuclear cells (PBMCs), sampled at new diagnosis, from a patient treated with antithyroid drugs. This receptor was identified in a woman aged 18-29 years with Graves disease. The CDR3 sequence is CSGTGEDTGELFF. CDR3 DNA sequence: TGCAGCGGTACGGGAGAAGACACCGGGGAGCTGTTTTTT.